The following is a TCR beta chain sequence with its context. These data are taken from a study of blood T cell repertoires in COVID-19. As processed by the authors: It was from reference gene primer amplification that nucleated cell counts were estimated. The protocol was immunoSEQ multiplex PCR, while the TCRdb copy is restricted to in-frame clones and leaves out a portion. That table is the source of V, J and clone size, and D and trimming were worked out from the DNA. Of 35,000 to 45,000 clones listed, about nine tenths were seen once; the top ten hold 6.2%. In germline, CDR1 is SGHKS, CDR2 YYEKEE (reference sequence). This CDR3 contains 13 residues. Trimming removed 2 bases from V and 0 bases from J, with 6 bases in between.

The specimen sequenced was peripheral blood. The receptor was isolated from a human donor in a cohort sampled during active COVID-19. The chain combines TRBV5-5 with TRBJ2-7, with D possibly TRBD2 on 6 matching bases. The CDR3 is CASSFGSSYEQYF. The CDR3 bases are TGTGCCAGCAGCTTCGGGAGCTCCTACGAGCAGTACTTC.